The 9 T cell receptor beta chains given below trace back to one sample, sequenced in a study of blood T cell repertoires in COVID-19 (dated by TCRdb to between 2020 and 2021). Libraries were made using the immunoSEQ multiplex PCR assay. TCRdb carries this immuneACCESS record with in-frame sequences only. Its versions omit some clonotypes, under half of them owing to an unresolved V gene in the studies checked, with the rest unexplained. The sample yields approximately 150,000 clones; roughly 84% were counted once. Around 18% of the sample belongs to the ten largest clones. Specimen: PBMCs or T cells enriched from blood (not recorded which). Source of these receptors: a man aged 55 to 70 who had recovered from COVID-19.

The genes are TRBV27 and TRBJ2-2; 8 bases fit TRBD1. The CDR3 has 15 residues. In germline, CDR1 is MNHEY, CDR2 SMNVEV (reference sequence). Germline trimming cut 4 bases from V and 1 base from J; bases unmatched to any gene: 2. CDR3 coding DNA: TGTGCCAGCAGTTCCGGGACAGGGAACACCGGGGAGCTGTTTTTT. Protein sequence: CASSSGTGNTGELFF.

This clone was seen more than once but under ten times. This rearrangement joins TRBV5-8 to TRBJ1-2; 7 nucleotides agree with TRBD1. The CDR3 runs 16 residues. Germline assignment: CDR1 SGHTS and CDR2 YDEGEE. J gave up 2 bases and V 4 bases, and 11 bases lay outside the gene matches. Written as DNA, the CDR3 is TGTGCCAGCAGCCTGGGGGACAGCCCTATCAACTATGGCTACACCTTC. Translating it yields CASSLGDSPINYGYTF. The complete variable domain, with remaining parts taken from reference TRBV5-8 and TRBJ1-2, reads EAGVTQSPTHLIKTRGQQATLRCSPISGHTSVYWYQQALGLGLQFLLWYDEGEERNRGNFPPRFSGRQFPNYSSELNVNALELEDSALYLCASSLGDSPINYGYTFGSGTRLTVV.

The chain carries TRBV13 and TRBJ1-1, with a possible D match to TRBD1 (5 bases). V was cut by 1 base and J by 6 bases, with 9 bases left in between. The CDR3 has 13 amino acids. Germline V gives CDR1 PRHDT, CDR2 FYEKMQ (reference sequence). CDR3 residues: CASSLARDAEAFF. In DNA form, the CDR3 reads TGTGCCAGCAGCTTAGCCAGGGATGCTGAAGCTTTCTTT.

The chain links TRBV18 to TRBJ2-7; D is unresolved. Germline V gene sequence: CDR1 KGHSH, CDR2 LQKENI. CDR3 length: 11 amino acids. Deletions cut 3 bases from V and 3 bases from J, with 3 bases between. CDR3 coding DNA: TGTGCCAGCTCACCCGGCTACGAGCAGTACTTC. Its protein product is CASSPGYEQYF.

The rearrangement joins TRBV7-2 to TRBJ2-3, with D maybe TRBD1 (6 bases). V shed 1 base and J shed 1 base, with 12 bases lying between them. Germline CDR1 and CDR2: SGHTA and FQGNSA. This CDR3 contains 16 residues. The CDR3 reads CASSLDQGQRTDTQYF. CDR3 coding DNA: TGTGCCAGCAGCTTAGACCAAGGACAGCGCACAGATACGCAGTATTTT.

This clone was seen just once. The chain joins TRBV3-1 (or the pseudogene TRBV3-2) to TRBJ2-2, with 7 nucleotides matching TRBD1. Germline values: CDR1 LGHDT, CDR2 YNNKEL (reference sequence). Unmatched junction bases numbered 1, after V lost 5 bases and J lost 1 base. The CDR3 loop spans 14 amino acids. CDR3 nucleotide sequence: TGTGCCAGCAGCTGGACAGGGAACACCGGGGAGCTGTTTTTT. The encoded protein is CASSWTGNTGELFF.

This chain joins TRBV15 and TRBJ1-6, with no clear D. Germline V gene lookup returns CDR1 LNHNV and CDR2 YYDKDF (reference sequence). Trimming pared 2 bases from V and 7 bases from J, leaving 9 bases between. The CDR3 is made up of 14 amino acids. This CDR3 reads CATSRTSGNSPLHF. DNA for the CDR3: TGTGCCACCAGCAGAACGTCCGGGAATTCACCCCTCCACTTT.

The chain joins TRBV5-1 to TRBJ2-2, with a possible D match to TRBD2 (6 bases). The CDR3 is made up of 15 amino acids. Germline values: CDR1 SGHRS, CDR2 YFSETQ. V was shortened by 0 bases and J by 6 bases, with 12 bases between the two germline ends. CDR3: CASSLAQGLSGELFF. The CDR3 DNA reads as TGCGCCAGCAGCTTGGCGCAGGGACTCTCCGGGGAGCTGTTTTTT.

The J gene is TRBJ2-7, the V gene TRBV15; TRBD1 might be the D (5 bases). Trimming cost V 3 bases and J 0 bases, with 18 bases left between them. Germline assignment: CDR1 LNHNV and CDR2 YYDKDF (reference sequence). The CDR3 covers 17 residues. Written as DNA, the CDR3 is TGTGCCACCAGCAGTGGACCGGGCAGGGCGAGCTCCTACGAGCAGTACTTC. This encodes CATSSGPGRASSYEQYF.